These 17 T cell receptor beta chains came from one sample sequenced in a study of T cell responses to AZD1222 COVID-19 vaccine (dated by TCRdb to the early 2020s). Preparation of the library involved the immunoSEQ multiplex PCR assay. TCRdb's version of the immuneACCESS table is confined to in-frame rearrangements and falls short of the full clone set. An unresolved V gene accounts for under half of the shortfall where checked; the remainder is of unknown origin. The sample contains 84,000 or so clones, over 85% of them found a single time. The leading ten clones occupy 2% to 2.5% of the sample. The sample's time point label is to be understood as: baseline before first vaccination. Sequences were derived from peripheral blood, sampled on day 0 of AZD1222 vaccination. The receptors here all came from an adult in good health.

The table lists this clone with a few counts. V is TRBV19 and J is TRBJ2-2, with TRBD1 matching 7 bases. The V gene's germline CDR1 is LNHDA and CDR2 SQIVND (reference sequence). The V gene end was trimmed by 3 bases and the J gene end by 1 base; junction bases not matched to a gene: 5. The CDR3 is 16 residues long. The DNA of the CDR3 is TGTGCCAGTAGTATGTACAGGGGTTGGAACACCGGGGAGCTGTTTTTT. It translates to CASSMYRGWNTGELFF.

J is TRBJ1-5 and V is TRBV28, with TRBD1 identical over 7 bases. The germline CDR1 and CDR2 sequences are MDHEN and SYDVKM. The J segment lost 10 bases and the V segment lost 6 bases, leaving 9 bases of the junction unmatched. The CDR3 runs 13 residues. The CDR3 region is CASRLGNRGPQHF. The CDR3 nucleotides read TGTGCCAGCAGGCTAGGAAACAGGGGTCCCCAGCATTTT.

The chain joins TRBV18 to TRBJ2-7; 10 nucleotides align to TRBD1. CDR3 length: 15 amino acids. The V gene end was trimmed by 3 bases and the J gene end by 0 bases; junction bases not matched to a gene: 2. Germline V gene lookup returns CDR1 KGHSH and CDR2 LQKENI. CDR3 in DNA: TGTGCCAGCTCACCGGACAGGGGGGGCTCCTACGAGCAGTACTTC. Protein sequence: CASSPDRGGSYEQYF.

In this sample, this clone turned up once. The V call is TRBV28, the J call TRBJ1-5; 9 nucleotides align to TRBD1. In germline, CDR1 is MDHEN, CDR2 SYDVKM. This CDR3 is 14 amino acids long. V lost 5 bases to trimming and J lost 4 bases; unmatched junction nucleotides: 3. The CDR3 nucleotides are TGTGCCAGCAGTAGGACAGGGGAGAATCAGCCCCAGCATTTT. It yields the protein CASSRTGENQPQHF.

This clone has just a few counts. This chain connects TRBV29-1 to TRBJ2-7; 8 bases match TRBD1. The CDR3 is made up of 11 amino acids. The junction had 3 bases not matched to a gene; V was cut back by 5 bases and J by 6 bases. From germline, CDR1 is SQVTM and CDR2 ANQGSEA. The CDR3 nucleotides read TGCAGCGTTCGGACAGGGCTCGAGCAGTACTTC. Its translation is CSVRTGLEQYF.

The chain recombines TRBV2 with TRBJ2-7; a weak D match, TRBD1 (6 bases). Germline lookup yields CDR1 SNHLY and CDR2 FYNNEI. Trimming stripped 8 bases from V and 0 bases from J, with 14 bases between. CDR3 size: 14 residues. CDR3 DNA: TGTGCCAGCGGGGACACTTTTTACTCCTACGAGCAGTACTTC. This sequence encodes CASGDTFYSYEQYF.

The rearrangement joins TRBV7-2 to TRBJ1-5; D is possibly TRBD1 (6 bases). This CDR3 spans 13 amino acids. Germline CDR1 and CDR2: SGHTA and FQGNSA. V dropped 1 base and J dropped 9 bases, with 10 bases sitting between them. CDR3 amino acids: CASSLEGVGPQHF. The DNA for the CDR3 is TGTGCCAGCAGCTTAGAGGGGGTTGGGCCCCAGCATTTT.

The chain carries TRBV5-1 and TRBJ2-2; D not certain. CDR3 length: 17 residues. Germline V gene sequence: CDR1 SGHRS, CDR2 YFSETQ. Trimming took off 3 bases at V and 0 bases at J, with 15 bases between the two ends. The CDR3 coding sequence is TGCGCCAGCAGCTCCGGCCAGGTAGCTACGAACACCGGGGAGCTGTTTTTT. Encoded protein: CASSSGQVATNTGELFF.

The chain recombines TRBV5-8 with TRBJ1-5, with D perhaps matching TRBD1 (6 bases). Trimming took 3 bases from V and 6 from J, leaving 13 bases between them. Germline V gene data show CDR1 as SGHTS and CDR2 as YDEGEE. The CDR3 length is 14 residues. CDR3 in amino acids: CASSSYRESQPQHF. DNA of the CDR3: TGTGCCAGCAGCTCTTACAGGGAGAGTCAGCCCCAGCATTTT. Full variable domain (outside the CDR3, taken from reference TRBV5-8 and TRBJ1-5): EAGVTQSPTHLIKTRGQQATLRCSPISGHTSVYWYQQALGLGLQFLLWYDEGEERNRGNFPPRFSGRQFPNYSSELNVNALELEDSALYLCASSSYRESQPQHFGDGTRLSIL.

The count of this clone is one. The chain employs TRBV6-6 and TRBJ2-5; possible D gene TRBD2, 5 bases. Germline assignment: CDR1 MNHNY and CDR2 SVGAGI (reference sequence). This CDR3 has 15 residues. Trimming took 6 bases from V and 9 from J, leaving 23 bases between them. DNA for the CDR3: TGTGCCAGCAGGTCGGGCGGGCCTTCTATGGCGGCCCAGTACTTC. This encodes CASRSGGPSMAAQYF.

The J gene is TRBJ2-7, the V gene TRBV11-2, with D possibly TRBD2 on 5 matching bases. Trimming pared 2 bases from V and 0 bases from J, leaving 8 bases between. The CDR3 contains 14 residues. The germline V gene encodes CDR1 SGHAT and CDR2 FQNNGV. CDR3 amino acids: CASSLRGTSYEQYF. For the CDR3, the DNA is TGTGCCAGCAGCTTACGGGGAACCTCCTACGAGCAGTACTTC. The entire variable domain, with the rest obtained from reference TRBV11-2 and TRBJ2-7, is as follows: EAGVAQSPRYKIIEKRQSVAFWCNPISGHATLYWYQQILGQGPKLLIQFQNNGVVDDSQLPKDRFSAERLKGVDSTLKIQPAKLEDSAVYLCASSLRGTSYEQYFGPGTRLTVT.

V is TRBV18 and J is TRBJ2-7, with TRBD1 matching 9 bases. V shed 8 bases, J shed 1 base, and the junction held 12 bases outside the gene matches. CDR1 and CDR2 (germline): KGHSH, LQKENI. The CDR3 has 16 amino acids. DNA of the CDR3: TGTGCCAGCGCTAAAGTTAGTGGGACAGGGTCCTACGAGCAGTACTTC. This gives the protein CASAKVSGTGSYEQYF.

The genes are TRBV2 and TRBJ1-2; tentatively, D is TRBD1 (6 bases). Between the trimmed V and J ends, which lost 4 bases and 7 bases, there was a span of 13 bases. The CDR3 has 13 amino acids. CDR1 and CDR2 from the germline V gene are SNHLY and FYNNEI. CDR3 sequence: CASSALQGLGYTF. The CDR3 nucleotides are TGTGCCAGCAGTGCATTACAGGGTCTTGGCTACACCTTC.

This chain uses TRBV18 with TRBJ1-6; the match to TRBD1 covers 8 bases. Unmatched junction bases numbered 5, after V lost 3 bases and J lost 10 bases. The CDR3 has 14 amino acids. CDR1 and CDR2 (germline): KGHSH, LQKENI. CDR3 bases: TGTGCCAGCTCACCGGACAGGGTTCGATCACCCCTCCACTTT. Its protein product is CASSPDRVRSPLHF. Combining the CDR3 with reference TRBV18 and TRBJ1-6 gives the whole variable domain NAGVMQNPRHLVRRRGQEARLRCSPMKGHSHVYWYRQLPEEGLKFMVYLQKENIIDESGMPKERFSAEFPKEGPSILRIQQVVRGDSAAYFCASSPDRVRSPLHFGNGTRLTVT.

The chain carries TRBV5-1 and TRBJ2-1; 12 bases fit TRBD2. This CDR3 is 17 amino acids long. The ends lost 3 bases at V and 1 base at J; junction bases unmatched: 5. CDR1 and CDR2 (germline): SGHRS, YFSETQ. In nucleotides, the CDR3 is TGCGCCAGCAGCTCGACTAGCGGGGGCTCTTCCTACAATGAGCAGTTCTTC. Translated, it gives CASSSTSGGSSYNEQFF. Together with reference TRBV5-1 and TRBJ2-1, the CDR3 gives the full variable domain: KAGVTQTPRYLIKTRGQQVTLSCSPISGHRSVSWYQQTPGQGLQFLFEYFSETQRNKGNFPGRFSGRQFSNSRSEMNVSTLELGDSALYLCASSSTSGGSSYNEQFFGPGTRLTVL.

The CDR3 sequence: CSVEGTTYEQYF. As DNA, the CDR3 is TGCAGCGTTGAAGGGACAACCTACGAGCAGTACTTC. The V call is TRBV29-1, the J call TRBJ2-7; tentative D call: TRBD1 (5 bases). This CDR3 spans 12 amino acids. Trimming took off 1 base at V and 2 bases at J, with 6 bases between the two ends. Germline CDR1 reads SQVTM; CDR2 reads ANQGSEA.

The V and J genes are TRBV29-1 and TRBJ1-2, with D unresolved. Trimming took 6 bases from V and 6 from J, leaving 11 bases between them. CDR3 length: 11 residues. Per germline, CDR1 SQVTM and CDR2 ANQGSEA. The CDR3 bases are TGCAGCGTCACAGCCCTGGATGGCTACACCTTC. It is translated as CSVTALDGYTF.